This TCR beta chain is from a study of cytotoxic CD8 clonotypes in ibrutinib-treated CLL. This CDR3 is 13 amino acids long. The germline V gene encodes CDR1 SGHTA and CDR2 FQGNSA. V was trimmed by 1 base and J by 1 base, leaving 4 bases between them. Sequenced by immunoSEQ multiplex PCR; TCRdb stores in-frame clones only, minus some. Among about 45,000 clones listed, around 68% were seen once. The sample here was PBMCs, taken after 12 months of ibrutinib treatment. The source is a human donor with chronic lymphocytic leukemia. The V and J genes are TRBV7-2 and TRBJ1-1; D gene ambiguous. The CDR3 DNA reads TGTGCCAGCAGCTTAGGGAGGAACACTGAAGCTTTCTTT. Translation: CASSLGRNTEAFF.